These 22 T cell receptor beta chains were all obtained from the same sample, sequenced in a study of regulatory T cells in long-lasting Graves disease (dated by TCRdb to about 2021). Library preparation was by multiplex PCR. Data came from an Illumina HiSeq 4000. iRepertoire HTBI primers and Arm-PCR amplification of CDR3 regions were used to construct TCR beta libraries. TCRdb's own reprocessing of the public reads used fastp at Q25 and MiXCR and kept productive beta chains. Rows with a matching CDR3 protein are joined into one entry that keeps the most common DNA and genes. Here the sample has approximately 470,000 distinct CDR3 sequences; roughly 17% occur a single time. Of the sample, 10% to 15% is held by the ten largest clones. The sample's time point label is to be understood as: newly diagnosed GD, antithyroid drugs for less than 3 months. For both TCR sequencing and RNA sequencing, RNA was extracted from PBMCs in TRIzol.

The data also belong to a second study, concerning T cells in Graves' hyperthyroidism and ophthalmopathy.

Specimen: peripheral blood mononuclear cells (PBMCs), collected at new diagnosis, from a patient treated with antithyroid drugs. The receptor source for this set is a man between 35 and 55 years old with Graves disease. Donor details come from another sample of the same person, matched by shared clones.

A note on this clonotype: A read error is possible here, since a much larger clone lies one base away. This rearrangement joins TRBV20-1 to TRBJ1-2; D not certain. The germline V gene encodes CDR1 DFQATT and CDR2 SNEGSKA (reference sequence). The length of the CDR3 is 13 residues. Here the CDR3 DNA reads TGCAGTACTAGATTTGACACAAGCTATGGCTACACCTTC. It codes for CSTRFDTSYGYTF.

The V and J genes are TRBV15 and TRBJ1-5; D possibly corresponds to TRBD1 (5 bases). Deletions cut 8 bases from V and 1 base from J, with 12 bases between. The CDR3 covers 14 residues. The germline CDR1 and CDR2 sequences are LNHNV and YYDKDF (reference sequence). Written as DNA, the CDR3 is TGTGCCACCCGACGGAGGGACAGCAATCAGCCCCAGCATTTT. Protein product: CATRRRDSNQPQHF.

This clonotype was found a few times. The chain uses TRBV3-1 and TRBJ2-7; D unresolved. This CDR3 comprises 13 residues. V lost 1 base and J 6 bases, leaving 10 bases between the germline ends. Germline CDR1 and CDR2: LGHDT and YNNKEL (reference sequence). CDR3 nucleotides: TGTGCCAGCAGCCAAGGGGGTTACGGCGAGCAGTACTTC. This sequence encodes CASSQGGYGEQYF.

This clonotype was seen more than once but under ten times. The V and J genes are TRBV5-1 and TRBJ2-3; 11 nucleotides line up with TRBD2. CDR3 length equals 16 residues. The V and J ends lost 4 bases and 4 bases, in that order; junction bases with no gene match: 8. Per the germline V gene, CDR1 is SGHRS and CDR2 is YFSETQ. The DNA of the CDR3 is TGCGCCAGCAGCCTCGGGACTAGCGGAAATTCAGATACGCAGTATTTT. It specifies CASSLGTSGNSDTQYF. Using reference TRBV5-1 and TRBJ2-3 for the parts outside the CDR3, the full variable domain is KAGVTQTPRYLIKTRGQQVTLSCSPISGHRSVSWYQQTPGQGLQFLFEYFSETQRNKGNFPGRFSGRQFSNSRSEMNVSTLELGDSALYLCASSLGTSGNSDTQYFGPGTRLTVL.

Many counts were recorded for this clonotype. The chain couples TRBV5-1 to TRBJ2-7, with D maybe TRBD2 (5 bases). The CDR3 is 16 amino acids. V lost 0 bases to trimming and J lost 1 base, with 14 bases between them. Germline values: CDR1 SGHRS, CDR2 YFSETQ. The CDR3 protein is CASSLERGGESYEQYF. Here the CDR3 DNA reads TGCGCCAGCAGCTTGGAACGGGGTGGGGAATCCTACGAGCAGTACTTC.

The sample holds many counts of this clonotype. The rearrangement uses TRBV18 and TRBJ2-1; 10 bases agree with TRBD2. The CDR3 runs 16 residues. CDR1 and CDR2 (germline): KGHSH, LQKENI. The trim removed 4 bases at V and 4 bases at J, leaving 7 bases unmatched. CDR3 bases: TGTGCCAGCTCACGGTTTGGGACTAGCGAATACAATGAGCAGTTCTTC. It is translated as CASSRFGTSEYNEQFF.

This clonotype has ten or more counts. The rearrangement links TRBV28 to TRBJ2-1, with TRBD2 identical over 12 bases. V trimming: 8 bases; J trimming: 7 bases; junction bases outside the gene matches: 9. CDR1 and CDR2 (germline): MDHEN, SYDVKM. There are 15 residues in the CDR3. The CDR3 reads CASGTGGLAGNEQFF. As DNA, the CDR3 is TGTGCCAGCGGAACCGGCGGACTAGCGGGAAATGAGCAGTTCTTC.

This clonotype was seen many times. The chain joins TRBV5-4 to TRBJ2-7, with D possibly called TRBD1 or TRBD2 (6 bases each). CDR1 is SGHNT, CDR2 YYREEE, per germline (reference sequence). The CDR3 covers 13 residues. V was shortened by 0 bases and J by 5 bases, with 9 bases between the two germline ends. For the CDR3, the DNA is TGTGCCAGCAGCTTGGTGGAGGGGGACGAGCAGTACTTC. Encoded protein: CASSLVEGDEQYF. The variable domain in full, with the rest retrieved from reference TRBV5-4 and TRBJ2-7, is ETGVTQSPTHLIKTRGQQVTLRCSSQSGHNTVSWYQQALGQGPQFIFQYYREEENGRGNFPPRFSGLQFPNYSSELNVNALELDDSALYLCASSLVEGDEQYFGPGTRLTVT.

This clonotype has just a few counts. The chain combines TRBV25-1 with TRBJ1-2; D unresolved. V lost 3 bases, J lost 0 bases, and 11 bases lay in between. The CDR3 has 15 residues. In germline, CDR1 is MGHDK, CDR2 SYGVNS. The DNA for the CDR3 is TGTGCCAGCAGTGATAGAACGGCAACTAACTATGGCTACACCTTC. It specifies CASSDRTATNYGYTF.

In regard to this clonotype: This clone may be a read error of a much larger clone one base away. This sequence joins TRBV5-1 and TRBJ2-1, with 13 bases that match TRBD2. Unmatched junction bases numbered 7, after V lost 3 bases and J lost 10 bases. Germline V gene lookup returns CDR1 SGHRS and CDR2 YFSETQ. The length of the CDR3 is 15 residues. CDR3 protein: CASSSGTSGIYEQFF. In DNA form, the CDR3 reads TGCGCCAGCAGCTCAGGGACTAGCGGGATCTACGAGCAGTTCTTC.

There are a few counts of this clonotype. V gene TRBV19 combines with J gene TRBJ1-5; weak D call: TRBD1 (5 bases). V was clipped by 4 bases and J by 6 bases, with 13 bases between them. This CDR3 is built from 14 residues. Germline V gives CDR1 LNHDA, CDR2 SQIVND (reference sequence). In DNA, the CDR3 is TGTGCCAGTAGTAAAACAGGTGGGAGTCAGCCCCAGCATTTT. Translating gives CASSKTGGSQPQHF.

The rearrangement links TRBV6-5 to TRBJ2-7, with TRBD2 as a possible D gene (6 bases). The CDR3 covers 15 residues. CDR1 is MNHEY, CDR2 SVGAGI, per germline. Deletions cut 0 bases from V and 5 bases from J, with 14 bases between. CDR3 nucleotide sequence: TGTGCCAGCAGTTACTCCCGCGCGGGGTCGGACGAGCAGTACTTC. Amino acids: CASSYSRAGSDEQYF.

This clonotype showed up many times. V usage is TRBV9 and J usage is TRBJ2-3; TRBD2 agrees at 9 bases. The germline V gene encodes CDR1 SGDLS and CDR2 YYNGEE. This CDR3 has 15 amino acids. V gave up 2 bases and J gave up 0 bases; unmatched junction bases: 1. The CDR3: CASSVSGSSTDTQYF. The CDR3 region has the DNA TGTGCCAGCAGCGTTAGCGGGAGTAGCACAGATACGCAGTATTTT.

With regard to this clonotype: A much bigger clone sits one base away, suggesting this may be a read error. The gene calls are TRBV2 and TRBJ1-5; a possible D gene is TRBD1 (6 bases). The germline CDR1 and CDR2 sequences are SNHLY and FYNNEI. The CDR3 runs 15 residues. CDR3 region: CASSYEGGSKQPQHF. The CDR3 DNA sequence: TGTGCCAGCAGTTACGAGGGGGGAAGCAAACAGCCCCAGCATTTT.

The chain combines TRBV28 with TRBJ1-2; TRBD1 might be the D (6 bases). Germline V lookup: CDR1 MDHEN, CDR2 SYDVKM. This CDR3 contains 15 residues. V was cut by 3 bases and J by 8 bases, with 19 bases left in between. CDR3 nucleotide sequence: TGTGCCAGCAGTTTTTTTTCGCGCGGGGGCAGGGGCTACACCTTC. Amino acids: CASSFFSRGGRGYTF.

V usage is TRBV9 and J usage is TRBJ2-5; D is possibly TRBD1 (6 bases). Germline assignment: CDR1 SGDLS and CDR2 YYNGEE. The CDR3 contains 12 residues. V lost 3 bases, J lost 3 bases, and 6 bases lay in between. The CDR3 protein is CASSEGEETQYF. CDR3 bases: TGTGCCAGCAGCGAGGGGGAAGAGACCCAGTACTTC.

This clonotype has ten or more counts. The rearrangement joins TRBV7-9 to TRBJ1-5; D possibly corresponds to TRBD1 (6 bases). CDR1 is SEHNR, CDR2 FQNEAQ, per germline (reference sequence). V dropped 5 bases and J dropped 4 bases, with 9 bases sitting between them. CDR3 size: 13 residues. Here the CDR3 DNA reads TGTGCCAGCAGCGGGGGCAGAAATCAGCCCCAGCATTTT. This codes for CASSGGRNQPQHF.

This clonotype was seen only a few times. This chain links TRBV24-1 with TRBJ2-7; the match to TRBD1 covers 7 bases. The ends lost 9 bases at V and 3 bases at J; junction bases unmatched: 7. The CDR3 is 13 amino acids. Germline V gives CDR1 KGHDR, CDR2 SFDVKD. The CDR3 region has the DNA TGTGCCACCTCCGACAGGGCTAACTACGAGCAGTACTTC. Translating it yields CATSDRANYEQYF.

This clonotype occurred a few times. The chain couples TRBV6-2 or TRBV6-3 to TRBJ1-3; D call uncertain. The CDR3 runs 15 residues. The V end was cut by 2 bases, the J end by 0 bases, with 8 bases between. Germline V gene sequence: CDR1 MNHEY, CDR2 SVGEGT. CDR3 sequence: CASSYTADSGNTIYF. CDR3 nucleotides: TGTGCCAGCAGTTACACAGCCGACTCTGGAAACACCATATATTTT.

The genes are TRBV7-2 and TRBJ2-7; TRBD2 aligns across 13 bases. Germline V gives CDR1 SGHTA, CDR2 FQGNSA. This CDR3 has 15 residues. Unmatched junction bases numbered 4, after V lost 2 bases and J lost 6 bases. CDR3 loop: CASSLQGLAGTEQYF. The CDR3 nucleotides read TGTGCCAGCAGCTTACAGGGACTAGCGGGAACCGAGCAGTACTTC.

This chain connects TRBV4-1 to TRBJ1-4; 8 positions agree with TRBD1. The CDR3 is 17 residues long. Germline CDR1 and CDR2: MGHRA and YSYEKL. J was trimmed by 5 bases and V by 4 bases; bases with no gene match: 12. The CDR3 spells CASSPRGGQERNEKLFF. The DNA for the CDR3 is TGCGCCAGCAGCCCCCGGGGGGGACAGGAGAGAAATGAAAAACTGTTTTTT.

This clonotype turned up a few times. This chain connects TRBV29-1 to TRBJ2-7; D ambiguous. The V end lost 4 bases, the J end lost 0 bases, and 10 bases lay between the germline ends. The CDR3 contains 13 residues. Looked up from germline, CDR1 is SQVTM and CDR2 is ANQGSEA. The CDR3, as DNA: TGCAGCGTTGTCCTAAGCAACTCCTACGAGCAGTACTTC. The encoded protein is CSVVLSNSYEQYF.